This T cell receptor beta chain comes out of a study of blood T cell repertoires in COVID-19. Turning to the study itself: Samples of COVID-19 (acute and convalescent) were obtained from the United States, Italy and Spain.

Study processing details: The authors estimated nucleated cell counts from reference gene primer amplification. Measured with immunoSEQ multiplex PCR; TCRdb has only the in-frame clones, and not every one. That table supplies the V and J calls and clone size; D and trimming were determined from the DNA. In the table there are about 230,000 clones, roughly 84% of which are singletons. Losses at the gene ends were 7 bases for V and 6 bases for J; bases not matched to a gene: 6. CDR1 MDHEN and CDR2 SYDVKM come from the germline V gene. The CDR3 is 14 amino acids. The TCR was taken from a woman in her 50s with acute or convalescent COVID-19. Sequencing was done on a sample of peripheral blood. V and J are TRBV28 and TRBJ2-4, with TRBD1 matching over 10 bases. The CDR3 nucleotides are TGTGCCAGCAAACTAGGGACAGGGGTAAACATTCAGTACTTC. Translating it yields CASKLGTGVNIQYF.